This T cell receptor beta chain was sequenced in a study of control samples from healthy donors and cancer patients. CDR1 and CDR2 (germline): SGHVS, FQNEAQ. The CDR3 is made up of 16 amino acids. The J segment lost 6 bases and the V segment lost 5 bases, leaving 11 bases of the junction unmatched. The repertoire was sequenced with immunoSEQ multiplex PCR; TCRdb's copy has only in-frame clones and lacks some. The table has 150,000 to 170,000 clones, 85% to 95% seen once. This TCR was recovered from a man aged 40-49 years in good health. V gene TRBV7-8 combines with J gene TRBJ1-5; 9 positions match TRBD1. Sequencing input: blood. This CDR3 reads CASSPHSGTGLQPQHF. The CDR3 DNA follows: TGTGCCAGCAGCCCTCATTCCGGGACAGGGCTTCAGCCCCAGCATTTT.